This TCR beta chain was observed in a study of blood T cell repertoires in COVID-19. Whole-study context: There were acute and convalescent COVID-19 samples, and they came from the United States, Italy and Spain. T cells, B-cell-depleted T cells, or PBMCs supplied cDNA or gDNA.

V shed 0 bases and J shed 4 bases, with 12 bases lying between them. CDR3 length equals 15 residues. The germline V gene has CDR1 MNHEY and CDR2 SVGAGI. Under the authors' procedure: Counts of nucleated cells, estimated from reference gene primer amplification, were obtained. Profiled with immunoSEQ multiplex PCR; TCRdb holds only in-frame clones, not every one. V, J and clone size are taken as reported in that table, and D and trimming were inferred from the DNA itself. The sample includes just under 55,000 clones, approximately 91% of them seen just once. The sample consisted of peripheral blood. The TCR was taken from a man over 45 with acute or convalescent COVID-19. The V and J genes are TRBV6-5 and TRBJ1-2; TRBD1 might be the D (6 bases). The CDR3 is CASSYSGGAGYGYTF. The CDR3 DNA reads as TGTGCCAGCAGTTACTCTGGGGGCGCAGGCTATGGCTACACCTTC.